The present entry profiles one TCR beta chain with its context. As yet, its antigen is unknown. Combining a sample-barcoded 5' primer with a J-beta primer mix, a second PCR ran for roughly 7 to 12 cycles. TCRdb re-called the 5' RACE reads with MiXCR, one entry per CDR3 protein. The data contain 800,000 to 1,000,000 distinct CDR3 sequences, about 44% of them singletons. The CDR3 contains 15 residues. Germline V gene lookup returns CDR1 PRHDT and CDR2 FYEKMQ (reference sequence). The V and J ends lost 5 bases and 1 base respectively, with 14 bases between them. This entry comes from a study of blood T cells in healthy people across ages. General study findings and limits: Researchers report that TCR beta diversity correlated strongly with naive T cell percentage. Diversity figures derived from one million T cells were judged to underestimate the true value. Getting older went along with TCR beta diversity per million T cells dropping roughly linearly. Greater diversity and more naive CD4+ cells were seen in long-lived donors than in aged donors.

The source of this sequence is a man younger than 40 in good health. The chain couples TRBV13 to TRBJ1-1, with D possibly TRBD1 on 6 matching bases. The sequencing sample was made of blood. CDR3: CASSEYRAGNTEAFF. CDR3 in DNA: TGTGCCAGCAGCGAGTACAGGGCTGGGAACACTGAAGCTTTCTTT.